This T cell receptor beta chain came from a study of blood T cells in healthy people across ages. Peripheral blood samples of 9.5 to 10 milliliters were drawn from each donor. In each sample, at least 6.5 million PBMCs were isolated. On this clonotype: No antigen is known for it.

The authors ran a second PCR of about 7 to 11 cycles using a sample-barcoded 5' primer and a J-beta primer mix. TCRdb analysed the 5' RACE reads with MiXCR anew, one entry per CDR3 protein. The sample records about 700,000 distinct CDR3 sequences, about 32% being singletons. Whole-study results and caveats: It was not known whether donors were CMV positive (a possible confounder of expanded clonotype changes).

CDR3 size: 15 residues. The rearrangement links TRBV12-3 or TRBV12-4 to TRBJ2-1; the D gene could be TRBD1 or TRBD2 (6 bases each). With the DNA end fitting TRBJ2-7 better, the J assignment may be wrong. The source is an elderly woman in good health. The specimen sequenced was blood. Written as DNA, the CDR3 is TGTGCCAGCAGCCTCCCCGGAGGGGGAGGCGATGAGCAGTACTTC. Amino acid sequence: CASSLPGGGGDEQYF.